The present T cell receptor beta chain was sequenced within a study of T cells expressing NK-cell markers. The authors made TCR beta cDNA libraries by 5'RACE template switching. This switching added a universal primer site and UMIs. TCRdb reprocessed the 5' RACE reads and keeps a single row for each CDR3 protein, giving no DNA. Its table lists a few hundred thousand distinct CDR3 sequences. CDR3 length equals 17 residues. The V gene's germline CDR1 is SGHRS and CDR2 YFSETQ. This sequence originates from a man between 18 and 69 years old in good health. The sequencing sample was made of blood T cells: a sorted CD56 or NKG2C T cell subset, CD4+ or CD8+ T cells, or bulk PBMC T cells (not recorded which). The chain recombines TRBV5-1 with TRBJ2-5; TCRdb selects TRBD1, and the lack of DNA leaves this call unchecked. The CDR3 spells CASSVGGGDRGIQTQYF.